Listed below are T cell receptor beta chains from one sample, sequenced in a study of blood T cell repertoires in COVID-19. Repertoires were generated with immunoSEQ multiplex PCR, while TCRdb's copy carries only in-frame clones and drops some. The sample lists roughly 130,000 clones, more than 70% occurring once. The specimen was peripheral blood. The receptors here all came from a woman aged 30 to 39 who had recovered from COVID-19. Both conserved end residues are trimmed from each CDR3.

ASSTGQGAGNTIY	TRBV7-6	TRBJ1-3
ASSSPTGTGGADYGYT	TRBV4-1	TRBJ1-2
ASSRDRRYGYT	TRBV12-3/TRBV12-4	TRBJ1-2
ATSLTSTDTQY	TRBV24-1	TRBJ2-3
ASSVDGRSSPLH	TRBV9	TRBJ1-6
ASSQWRGNSDTQY	TRBV14	TRBJ2-3
ASSLNRGSGNTIY	TRBV27	TRBJ1-3
SVIAGLDNEQF	TRBV29-1	TRBJ2-1
ASSEPQGRDEKLF	TRBV6-1	TRBJ1-4
ASPLGQGEKGEQF	TRBV10-2	TRBJ2-1
ASSQDITRF	TRBV4-2	TRBJ2-1
ASSAASGGADTQY	TRBV2	TRBJ2-3
ASSEASGLTYEQY	TRBV6-1	TRBJ2-7
ATILPTSGGFVREQY	TRBV24-1	TRBJ2-7
ASSASGYTGELF	TRBV19	TRBJ2-2